This T cell receptor beta chain comes out of a study of breast tumors, draining lymph nodes, adjacent tissues. CDR1 LGHDT and CDR2 YNNKEL come from the germline V gene (reference sequence). This CDR3 comprises 14 residues. The V end lost 1 base, the J end lost 5 bases, and 8 bases lay between the germline ends. Study-level findings and limits: Tumor TCR diversity was below lymph nodes but above nontumor tissue. Compared with basal-like, luminal-like tumors shared significantly more repertoire with nontumor tissue. The lymph node origin of tumor T cells was framed as consistent with a hypothesis, not demonstrated. Findings are consistent with lymph node origin and intratumoral expansion of most tumor T cells.

TCRdb called the multiplex PCR reads again in MiXCR, with one record for every CDR3 protein. The repertoire holds around 230,000 distinct CDR3 sequences, under 40% seen once, with approximately 3.3% in the top ten. This clonotype has a handful of counts. Its antigen is undetermined. Axillary draining lymph nodes of breast cancer patients supplied the node samples. The source material was axillary lymph node tissue. The chain employs TRBV3-1 and TRBJ2-2; D remains unclear. The TCR sequence derives from a female donor with breast cancer. Some clones in this sample may be carry-over from other donors' samples. The chain's CDR3 is CASSQGPGTGELFF. CDR3 coding DNA: TGTGCCAGCAGCCAAGGTCCTGGGACCGGGGAGCTGTTTTTT. Looking up the rest from reference TRBV3-1 and TRBJ2-2 gives the full variable domain: DTAVSQTPKYLVTQMGNDKSIKCEQNLGHDTMYWYKQDSKKFLKIMFSYNNKELIINETVPNRFSPKSPDKAHLNLHINSLELGDSAVYFCASSQGPGTGELFFGEGSRLTVL.